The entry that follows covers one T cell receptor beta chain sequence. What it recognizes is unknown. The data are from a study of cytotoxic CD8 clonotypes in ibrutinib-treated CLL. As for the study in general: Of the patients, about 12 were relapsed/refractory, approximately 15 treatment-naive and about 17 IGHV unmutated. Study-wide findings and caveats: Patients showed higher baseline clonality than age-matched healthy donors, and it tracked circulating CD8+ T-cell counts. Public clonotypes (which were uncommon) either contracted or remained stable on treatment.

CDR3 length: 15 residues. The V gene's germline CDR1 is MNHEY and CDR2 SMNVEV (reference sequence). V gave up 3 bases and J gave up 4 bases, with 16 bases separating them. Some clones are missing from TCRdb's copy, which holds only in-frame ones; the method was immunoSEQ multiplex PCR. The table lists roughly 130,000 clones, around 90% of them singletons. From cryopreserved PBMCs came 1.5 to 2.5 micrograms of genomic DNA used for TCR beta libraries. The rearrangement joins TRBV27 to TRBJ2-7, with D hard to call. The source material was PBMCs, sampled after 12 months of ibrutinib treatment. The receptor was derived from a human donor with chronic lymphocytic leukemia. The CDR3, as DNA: TGTGCCAGCAGTTTCGCCCCAACCGGCGGTTACGAGCAGTACTTC. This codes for CASSFAPTGGYEQYF.